This TCR beta chain originates from a study of chemoradiotherapy in HPV16-positive cancers. Overall study: Candidate HPV-specific clones and shared TCR motifs came from a couple of HPV16-positive patients.

The table came from immunoSEQ multiplex PCR; TCRdb's copy has only in-frame clones and leaves some out. There are 7,700 or so clones in the sample; about 67% occur only once, and approximately 31% lies in the top ten. Findings of the study overall: For HPV16-positive patients, expanding HPV-responsive T cells associated with longer recurrence-free survival. During treatment, candidate HPV-specific clones and E7-related motifs expanded in tumor.

Samples were taken several times over chemoradiotherapy. Concerning this clone itself: Its antigen is not known.

J was trimmed by 4 bases and V by 3 bases; bases with no gene match: 17. The CDR3 has 20 amino acids. Looked up from germline, CDR1 is SGHNT and CDR2 is YENEEA. The TCR was taken from a human donor with HPV-associated anogenital cancer. This sample was taken from a patient who underwent chemoradiotherapy. The chain couples TRBV11-3 to TRBJ2-1; TRBD2 matches at 11 bases. CDR3 region: CASSFGRRSGGASSYNEQFF. Here the CDR3 DNA reads TGTGCCAGCAGCTTTGGGCGACGTAGCGGGGGGGCCTCGAGTTACAATGAGCAGTTCTTC.